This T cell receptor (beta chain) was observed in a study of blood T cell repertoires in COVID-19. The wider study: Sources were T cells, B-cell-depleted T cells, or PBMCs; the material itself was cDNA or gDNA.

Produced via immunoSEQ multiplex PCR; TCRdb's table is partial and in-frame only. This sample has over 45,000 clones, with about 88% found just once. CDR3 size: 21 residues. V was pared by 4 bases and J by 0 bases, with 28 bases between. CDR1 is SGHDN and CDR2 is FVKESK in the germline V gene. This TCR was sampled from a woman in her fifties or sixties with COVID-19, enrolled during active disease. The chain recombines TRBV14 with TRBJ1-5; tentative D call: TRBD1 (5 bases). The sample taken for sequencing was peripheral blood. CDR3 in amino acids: CASSPPTFFFDRLYSNQPQHF. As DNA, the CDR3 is TGTGCCAGCAGCCCCCCCACCTTCTTTTTCGACAGATTGTATAGCAATCAGCCCCAGCATTTT.